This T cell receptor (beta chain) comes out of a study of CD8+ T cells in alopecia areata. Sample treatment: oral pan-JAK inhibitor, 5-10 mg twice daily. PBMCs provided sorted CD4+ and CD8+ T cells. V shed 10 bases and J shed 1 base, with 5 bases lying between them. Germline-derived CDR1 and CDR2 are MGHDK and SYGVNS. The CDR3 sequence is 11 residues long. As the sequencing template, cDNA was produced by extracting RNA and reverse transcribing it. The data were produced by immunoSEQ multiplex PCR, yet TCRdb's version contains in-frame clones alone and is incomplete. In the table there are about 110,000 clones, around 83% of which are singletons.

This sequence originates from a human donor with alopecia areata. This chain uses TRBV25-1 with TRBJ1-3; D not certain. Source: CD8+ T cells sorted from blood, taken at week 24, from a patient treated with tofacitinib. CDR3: CATSSGNTIYF. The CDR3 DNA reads TGTGCCACCTCATCTGGAAACACCATATATTTT.